Below, 6 T cell receptor beta chains from the same sample are listed, as sequenced in a study of T-cell memory formation after mild COVID-19. One entry per CDR3 protein, called by TCRdb with MiXCR from the 5' RACE reads. The table lists hundreds of thousands of distinct CDR3 sequences, around 15% of them singletons, with 23% in the top ten. The sample was PBMCs or a T cell subset sorted from them (not recorded which). Receptors originate from a man aged 18 to 30 who had mild COVID-19 (a few samples of this study predate the infection). Cell type and time point are not known.

The chain is built from TRBV19 and TRBJ2-3; D remains ambiguous. With 2 bases removed from V and 1 base from J, the gap between germline ends came to 4 bases. Germline CDR1 LNHDA, CDR2 SQIVND (reference sequence). This CDR3 comprises 13 residues. This CDR3 reads CASSIQRTDTQYF. The CDR3 nucleotides read TGTGCCAGTAGTATACAGCGCACAGATACGCAGTATTTT.

This chain links TRBV7-8 with TRBJ1-5, with D possibly matching TRBD1 (5 bases). The length of the CDR3 is 15 residues. V lost 7 bases to trimming and J lost 6 bases, with 19 bases between them. CDR1 is SGHVS and CDR2 is FQNEAQ in the germline V gene. Here the CDR3 reads CASTPTRGFGQPQHF. Here the CDR3 DNA reads TGTGCCAGCACCCCAACCCGGGGGTTCGGTCAGCCCCAGCATTTT.

The J gene is TRBJ2-5, the V gene TRBV7-2; 11 bases map to TRBD2. The CDR3 sequence is 16 residues long. With 6 bases clipped from V and 1 base from J, the junction kept 7 bases outside the gene matches. Germline V gives CDR1 SGHTA, CDR2 FQGNSA. Written as DNA, the CDR3 is TGTGCCAGCAGTCCGACTAGCGGGGCTTTCCAAGAGACCCAGTACTTC. Amino acids: CASSPTSGAFQETQYF.

This clonotype was detected only a few times. The rearrangement uses TRBV10-3 and TRBJ2-5; D possibly corresponds to TRBD1 (6 bases). CDR1 and CDR2 (germline): ENHRY, SYGVKD. Trimming took 0 bases from V and 3 from J, leaving 11 bases between them. This CDR3 comprises 15 residues. The CDR3 is CAISESEDSKETQYF. CDR3 coding DNA: TGTGCCATCAGTGAGTCGGAGGACAGCAAAGAGACCCAGTACTTC.

The V call is TRBV5-1, the J call TRBJ2-7, with D tentatively TRBD1 (6 bases). The germline V and J ends were trimmed by 4 bases and 1 base, with 12 bases remaining between them. Germline lookup yields CDR1 SGHRS and CDR2 YFSETQ. This CDR3 comprises 14 residues. In nucleotides, the CDR3 is TGCGCCAGCAGCCGTCAACAGGGTTCCTACGAGCAGTACTTC. It yields the protein CASSRQQGSYEQYF. Full variable domain (remainder filled in from reference TRBV5-1 and TRBJ2-7): KAGVTQTPRYLIKTRGQQVTLSCSPISGHRSVSWYQQTPGQGLQFLFEYFSETQRNKGNFPGRFSGRQFSNSRSEMNVSTLELGDSALYLCASSRQQGSYEQYFGPGTRLTVT.

This clonotype came up a few times. The V call is TRBV6-5, the J call TRBJ2-1, with 9 nucleotides matching TRBD2. Germline CDR1 reads MNHEY; CDR2 reads SVGAGI. V was clipped by 5 bases and J by 0 bases; unmatched bases: 20. The CDR3 consists of 21 residues. The CDR3 spells CASSPHLSGGSSRSSYNEQFF. The CDR3 nucleotides read TGTGCCAGCAGTCCACACCTAAGCGGGGGGTCTTCCAGGAGCTCCTACAATGAGCAGTTCTTC.